The 22 T cell receptor beta chains given below trace back to one sample, sequenced in a study of blood T cells in healthy people across ages. Primed by a sample-barcoded 5' primer and a J-beta primer mix, a second PCR proceeded for 7 to 11 cycles. TCRdb ran MiXCR on the 5' RACE reads and lists one entry per CDR3 protein. The sample has fewer than 2,000,000 distinct CDR3 sequences, roughly two fifths seen once. Sequencing used blood. The receptors shown here come from a human donor in good health.

The chain joins TRBV7-9 to TRBJ2-5; 9 bases are shared with TRBD1. The DNA end is a closer match to TRBJ2-7, so the J assignment may be wrong. Germline CDR1 reads SEHNR; CDR2 reads FQNEAQ (reference sequence). This CDR3 has 15 amino acids. The CDR3 nucleotides read TGTGCCAGCAGCCCTGAACAGGGGGCAAGGGACGAGCAGTACTTC. Translating gives CASSPEQGARDEQYF.

The rearrangement uses TRBV6-6 and TRBJ1-5; TRBD1 matches at 7 bases. Unmatched junction bases numbered 11, after V lost 0 bases and J lost 9 bases. Germline V gives CDR1 MNHNY, CDR2 SVGAGI (reference sequence). This CDR3 spans 16 amino acids. The CDR3, as DNA: TGTGCCAGCAGTTACTCGGCCGAGACAGGGTCCCGGCCCCAGCATTTT. Translation gives CASSYSAETGSRPQHF.

The chain has TRBV29-1 and TRBJ2-1; TRBD1 matches 9 bases. The CDR3 is made up of 14 amino acids. CDR1 and CDR2 (germline): SQVTM, ANQGSEA. Losses at the gene ends were 6 bases for V and 6 bases for J; bases not matched to a gene: 9. Written as DNA, the CDR3 is TGCAGCGTAGTAACAGGGGGCGCCTTCAATGAGCAGTTCTTC. Protein product: CSVVTGGAFNEQFF.

This clonotype was picked up a small number of times. The chain recombines TRBV4-2 with TRBJ2-3; the match to TRBD1 covers 11 bases. The trim removed 4 bases at V and 7 bases at J, leaving 16 bases unmatched. Germline lookup yields CDR1 LGHNA and CDR2 YNFKEQ. This CDR3 contains 18 residues. This CDR3 is CASSLNPDRGPQMNTQYF. As DNA, the CDR3 is TGTGCCAGCAGCCTAAACCCGGACAGGGGGCCACAGATGAATACGCAGTATTTT.

This clonotype was detected only once. The V and J genes are TRBV6-4 and TRBJ1-1; TRBD1 agrees at 8 bases. The J segment lost 5 bases and the V segment lost 6 bases, leaving 23 bases of the junction unmatched. The CDR3 has 19 amino acids. CDR1 is MRHNA, CDR2 SNTAGT, per germline. This chain's CDR3 is CASSLYPQGARGEWTEAFF. CDR3 nucleotide sequence: TGTGCCAGCAGCCTTTACCCTCAGGGGGCGCGTGGCGAGTGGACTGAAGCTTTCTTT.

This rearrangement joins TRBV6-2 or TRBV6-3 to TRBJ1-2; D remains ambiguous. The germline CDR1 and CDR2 sequences are MNHEY and SVGEGT. V was trimmed by 5 bases and J by 4 bases, leaving 11 bases between them. The CDR3 runs to 13 residues. CDR3 in amino acids: CASSRLRAYGYTF. In DNA, the CDR3 is TGTGCCAGCAGTCGGTTGAGGGCCTATGGCTACACCTTC.

This clonotype was detected a few times. The CDR3 DNA follows: TGCGCCAGCAGCTCATCCCGGTGGAGCGGCCAAGAGACCCAGTACTTC. The encoded protein is CASSSSRWSGQETQYF. V usage is TRBV5-1 and J usage is TRBJ2-5; possible D gene TRBD2, 5 bases. Germline loops: CDR1 SGHRS, CDR2 YFSETQ. The CDR3 spans 16 residues. V gave up 3 bases and J gave up 1 base, with 16 bases separating them.

V usage is TRBV6-2 or TRBV6-3 and J usage is TRBJ2-7, with D perhaps given as TRBD1 or TRBD2 (5 bases each). This CDR3 comprises 18 residues. In germline, CDR1 is MNHEY, CDR2 SVGEGT. Trimming removed 6 bases at V and 5 bases at J, with 29 bases between. The CDR3 DNA reads as TGTGCCAGCAGCACCCTCTCCGGGGCCGCGACCCGGACCCACGAGCAGTACTTC. Translated, it gives CASSTLSGAATRTHEQYF.

This clonotype was seen more than once but under ten times. The genes are TRBV10-3 and TRBJ1-2; no clear D. The CDR3 covers 13 residues. V lost 4 bases, J lost 4 bases, and 10 bases lay in between. Germline V gene lookup returns CDR1 ENHRY and CDR2 SYGVKD. CDR3 nucleotides: TGTGCCATCAGTGCTATAGAAAGCTATGGCTACACCTTC. Its protein is CAISAIESYGYTF.

This clonotype was counted a few times. The chain joins TRBV6-6 to TRBJ2-1; D possibly matches TRBD1 or TRBD2 (5 bases each). Per germline, CDR1 MNHNY and CDR2 SVGAGI (reference sequence). Trimming pared 8 bases from V and 5 bases from J, leaving 22 bases between. The CDR3 extends over 16 amino acids. DNA of the CDR3: TGTGCCAGCCGAGCGAGGGGTTTTGTACCGAACAATGAGCAGTTCTTC. This sequence encodes CASRARGFVPNNEQFF.

Only a few counts were recorded for this clonotype. The chain is built from TRBV12-3 or TRBV12-4 and TRBJ2-3; 11 nucleotides match TRBD2. V lost 3 bases and J lost 4; bases outside the gene matches: 6. The CDR3 sequence is 16 residues long. CDR3 coding DNA: TGTGCCAGCAGTTTCAGGCTAGCGGGGGGTTCAGATACGCAGTATTTT. This gives the protein CASSFRLAGGSDTQYF.

V and J are TRBV27 and TRBJ2-7; possible D gene TRBD2, 6 bases. Germline V gene data show CDR1 as MNHEY and CDR2 as SMNVEV (reference sequence). CDR3 length equals 16 residues. Trimming took 5 bases from V and 1 from J, leaving 18 bases between them. As DNA, the CDR3 is TGTGCCAGCAGTAGGGGTGCGGGGTCTGGATCCTACGAGCAGTACTTC. Protein: CASSRGAGSGSYEQYF.

This clonotype was found a few times. The J gene is TRBJ2-7, the V gene TRBV6-6; D is ambiguous. Per germline, CDR1 MNHNY and CDR2 SVGAGI (reference sequence). The germline V and J ends were trimmed by 5 bases and 6 bases, with 8 bases remaining between them. The CDR3 has 11 residues. The CDR3 reads CASSTRLEQYF. The CDR3 DNA is TGTGCCAGCAGTACTCGTCTCGAGCAGTACTTC.

This chain uses TRBV11-2 with TRBJ2-5, with D tentatively TRBD1 (6 bases). Germline CDR1 is SGHAT and CDR2 is FQNNGV. CDR3 length: 14 amino acids. Between the trimmed V and J ends, which lost 5 bases and 2 bases, there was a span of 12 bases. CDR3 region: CASSTRTAQETQYF. DNA for the CDR3: TGTGCCAGCAGCACCCGGACAGCACAAGAGACCCAGTACTTC.

The chain carries TRBV6-2 or TRBV6-3 and TRBJ1-1; D is ambiguous. This CDR3 comprises 16 residues. The V gene's germline CDR1 is MNHEY and CDR2 SVGEGT. V gave up 8 bases and J gave up 5 bases, with 24 bases separating them. CDR3 region: CASGRGPGRGQTEAFF. For the CDR3, the DNA is TGTGCCAGCGGCCGAGGGCCAGGCCGGGGTCAAACTGAAGCTTTCTTT.

This clonotype turned up a few times. The J gene is TRBJ2-1, the V gene TRBV20-1, with 11 bases matching TRBD2. V was pared by 7 bases and J by 10 bases, with 12 bases of the junction left unmatched. Germline V gene lookup returns CDR1 DFQATT and CDR2 SNEGSKA (reference sequence). This CDR3 has 14 amino acids. The CDR3 nucleotides are TGCAGTGTTAGGATAGCGGGGGGGCCGCGGGAGCAGTTCTTC. It codes for CSVRIAGGPREQFF.

The rearrangement links TRBV20-1 to TRBJ2-5, with 8 positions matching TRBD2. V lost 1 base and J lost 5; bases outside the gene matches: 9. This CDR3 region has 15 residues. Germline V lookup: CDR1 DFQATT, CDR2 SNEGSKA (reference sequence). The CDR3 sequence: CSARARRGALETQYF. CDR3 nucleotides: TGCAGTGCTAGAGCTCGGCGGGGGGCGCTGGAGACCCAGTACTTC.

The rearrangement links TRBV28 to TRBJ1-4; maybe TRBD1 (5 bases). The V end was cut by 7 bases, the J end by 5 bases, with 14 bases between. CDR3 size: 14 residues. CDR1 is MDHEN, CDR2 SYDVKM, per germline. DNA of the CDR3: TGTGCCAGCATGATAGGGGACTACAATGAAAAACTGTTTTTT. It is translated as CASMIGDYNEKLFF.

This chain joins TRBV6-1 and TRBJ2-1, with 12 bases aligning to TRBD2. Germline-derived CDR1 and CDR2 are MNHNS and SASEGT. Unmatched junction bases numbered 14, after V lost 4 bases and J lost 13 bases. This CDR3 is built from 16 residues. The CDR3 is CASSASTSGGGNIQFF. The CDR3 region has the DNA TGTGCCAGCAGTGCCTCGACTAGCGGGGGAGGAAACATTCAGTTCTTC.

This clonotype was observed a handful of times. The V and J genes are TRBV12-3 or TRBV12-4 and TRBJ1-5; a weak D match, TRBD1 (5 bases). The CDR3 covers 16 residues. Trimming cost V 2 bases and J 1 base, with 12 bases left between them. The CDR3 protein is CASSLLGAGSNQPQHF. The DNA of the CDR3 is TGTGCCAGCAGTTTACTAGGGGCCGGGAGCAATCAGCCCCAGCATTTT.

V is TRBV4-1 and J is TRBJ1-2; 7 bases fit TRBD1. V dropped 0 bases and J dropped 7; count of bases not matched to a gene: 8. In germline, CDR1 is MGHRA, CDR2 YSYEKL. The CDR3 runs to 15 residues. CDR3 protein: CASSQEERGRGGYTF. The DNA for the CDR3 is TGCGCCAGCAGCCAAGAGGAGAGGGGGCGCGGTGGCTACACCTTC.

J is TRBJ1-2 and V is TRBV7-3, with D uncertain. Trimming removed 2 bases at V and 4 bases at J, with 14 bases between. The CDR3 totals 15 residues. Looked up from germline, CDR1 is SGHTA and CDR2 is FQGTGA. CDR3 in amino acids: CASSLRSGQTYGYTF. In nucleotides, the CDR3 is TGTGCCAGCAGCTTACGGTCCGGCCAGACCTATGGCTACACCTTC. The whole variable domain, remainder taken from reference TRBV7-3 and TRBJ1-2, is GAGVSQTPSNKVTEKGKYVELRCDPISGHTALYWYRQSLGQGPEFLIYFQGTGAADDSGLPNDRFFAVRPEGSVSTLKIQRTERGDSAVYLCASSLRSGQTYGYTFGSGTRLTVV.